This T cell receptor (beta chain) was recorded in a study of metastatic and nonmetastatic thyroid tumors. Overall study findings and caveats: Benign nodules reportedly had significantly lower TCR beta diversity than malignant thyroid tumors in blood and tumor.

Every patient underwent thyroid surgery untreated. Worth noting for this clone: Its antigen is not known.

TCRdb re-called the PCR reads through MiXCR. This sample yields under 30,000 clones, of which 20% to 25% are seen a single time; around two fifths belongs to the top ten. V was pared by 5 bases and J by 3 bases, with 3 bases of the junction left unmatched. CDR1 LNHDA and CDR2 SQIVND come from the germline V gene (reference sequence). The CDR3 sequence is 13 residues long. The chain uses TRBV19 and TRBJ2-5; 7 bases are a match to TRBD1. This clonotype originated in a female donor with papillary thyroid cancer or a benign thyroid nodule (not recorded which). Some clones in this sample may be carry-over from other donors' samples. Sequencing was carried out using blood. The CDR3 DNA reads as TGTGCCAGTAGTGTGACAGGGAAAGAGACCCAGTACTTC. Encoded protein: CASSVTGKETQYF.